The present entry profiles one T cell receptor (beta chain) with its context. Its antigen is not known. Sequencing was performed with immunoSEQ multiplex PCR; in TCRdb, only in-frame clones are kept and a portion is missing. Of tens of thousands of clones in the sample, over 90% were seen once. The data originate from a study of chemoradiotherapy in HPV16-positive cancers. On the study more broadly: Two HPV16-positive patients' cells yielded candidate HPV-specific clones and common motifs.

Regarding the study as a whole: Candidate HPV-specific clones and E7-related TCR motifs grew in tumor during treatment. Functional assays defining HPV-specific T cells used only a couple of HPV16-positive patients.

There are 13 residues in the CDR3. Trimming removed 5 bases from V and 6 bases from J; junction bases left unmatched: 4. CDR1 is SNHLY and CDR2 is FYNNEI in the germline V gene. This TCR derives from a human donor with HPV-associated anogenital cancer. Here the sequenced sample was blood, taken from a patient who underwent chemoradiotherapy. The genes are TRBV2 and TRBJ2-1, with TRBD1 identical over 7 bases. CDR3 loop: CASSKDRINEQFF. Written as DNA, the CDR3 is TGTGCCAGCAGTAAGGACAGGATCAATGAGCAGTTCTTC.